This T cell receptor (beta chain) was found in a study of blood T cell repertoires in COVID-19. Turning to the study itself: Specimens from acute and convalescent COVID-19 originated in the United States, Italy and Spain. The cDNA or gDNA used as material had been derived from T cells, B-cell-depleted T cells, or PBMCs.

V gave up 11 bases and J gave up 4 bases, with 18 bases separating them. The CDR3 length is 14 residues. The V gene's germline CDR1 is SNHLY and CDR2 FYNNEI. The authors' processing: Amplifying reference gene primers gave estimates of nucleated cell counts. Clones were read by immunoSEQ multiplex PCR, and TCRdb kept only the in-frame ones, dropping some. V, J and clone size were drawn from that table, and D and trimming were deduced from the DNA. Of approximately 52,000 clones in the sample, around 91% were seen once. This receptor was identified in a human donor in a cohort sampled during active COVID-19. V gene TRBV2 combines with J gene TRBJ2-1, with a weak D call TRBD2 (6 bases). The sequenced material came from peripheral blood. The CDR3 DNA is TGTGCCGGACGTACGGGAGTGGGGTACAATGAGCAGTTCTTC. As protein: CAGRTGVGYNEQFF.